This T cell receptor (beta chain) is drawn from a study of blood T cell repertoires in COVID-19. Study-wide background: The United States, Italy and Spain provided the acute and convalescent COVID-19 samples.

Individuals drawn from 24 US areas were roughly 18 to 100 years old. Cohort 3 donors counted as recovered after two negative PCRs, clearance, or resolved symptoms. Libraries were prepared by immunoSEQ multiplex PCR; TCRdb keeps only in-frame clonotypes and omits some of them. This table holds about 270,000 clones, more than 80% found once. There are 19 residues in the CDR3. Germline V gene data show CDR1 as LNHDA and CDR2 as SQIVND (reference sequence). The V end was cut by 7 bases, the J end by 0 bases, with 27 bases between. The clonotype comes from a woman under 30 who had recovered from COVID-19. The sample consisted of PBMCs or T cells enriched from blood (not recorded which). The chain employs TRBV19 and TRBJ1-2, with D tentatively TRBD1 (5 bases). DNA of the CDR3: TGTGCCAGTACCACATCCCGGAAGGGGTATGGAAGAGCTAACTATGGCTACACCTTC. It translates to CASTTSRKGYGRANYGYTF.